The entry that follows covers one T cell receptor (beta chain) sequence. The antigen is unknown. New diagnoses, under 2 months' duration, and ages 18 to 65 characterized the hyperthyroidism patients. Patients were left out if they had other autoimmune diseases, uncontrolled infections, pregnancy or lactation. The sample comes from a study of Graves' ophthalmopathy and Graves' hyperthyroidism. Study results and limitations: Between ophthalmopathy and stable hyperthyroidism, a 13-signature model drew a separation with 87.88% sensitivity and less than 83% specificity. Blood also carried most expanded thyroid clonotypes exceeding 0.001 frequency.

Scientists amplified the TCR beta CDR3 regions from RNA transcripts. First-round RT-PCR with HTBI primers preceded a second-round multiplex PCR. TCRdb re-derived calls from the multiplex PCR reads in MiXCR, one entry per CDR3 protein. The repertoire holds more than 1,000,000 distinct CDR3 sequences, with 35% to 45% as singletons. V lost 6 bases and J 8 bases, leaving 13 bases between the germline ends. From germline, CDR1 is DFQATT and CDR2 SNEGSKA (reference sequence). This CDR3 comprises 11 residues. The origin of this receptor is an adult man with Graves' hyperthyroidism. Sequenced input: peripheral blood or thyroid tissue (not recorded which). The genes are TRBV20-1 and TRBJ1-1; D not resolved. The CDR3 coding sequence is TGCAGTGCCCGAGGGTACGTGGAAGCTTTCTTT. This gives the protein CSARGYVEAFF.